The source of this T cell receptor beta chain is a study of T cells in tuberculosis. The CDR3 has 15 amino acids. V gave up 3 bases and J gave up 0 bases, with 11 bases separating them. Germline V CDR1 and CDR2: MGHDK, SYGVNS. Using immunoSEQ multiplex PCR, the repertoire was profiled, and TCRdb retains in-frame clones only, with some absent. The table shows 40,000 to 50,000 clones, with around 95% occurring only once. Sequencing used PBMCs. This TCR derives from a donor aged 10-29 years with latent tuberculosis or without tuberculosis infection. The rearrangement links TRBV25-1 to TRBJ1-1; a weak D match, TRBD1 (6 bases). The CDR3 nucleotides are TGTGCCAGCAGTGAGGACAGCCAGATGAACACTGAAGCTTTCTTT. Its translation is CASSEDSQMNTEAFF. The full variable domain, completed using reference TRBV25-1 and TRBJ1-1, is EADIYQTPRYLVIGTGKKITLECSQTMGHDKMYWYQQDPGMELHLIHYSYGVNSTEKGDLSSESTVSRIRTEHFPLTLESARPSHTSQYLCASSEDSQMNTEAFFGQGTRLTVV.